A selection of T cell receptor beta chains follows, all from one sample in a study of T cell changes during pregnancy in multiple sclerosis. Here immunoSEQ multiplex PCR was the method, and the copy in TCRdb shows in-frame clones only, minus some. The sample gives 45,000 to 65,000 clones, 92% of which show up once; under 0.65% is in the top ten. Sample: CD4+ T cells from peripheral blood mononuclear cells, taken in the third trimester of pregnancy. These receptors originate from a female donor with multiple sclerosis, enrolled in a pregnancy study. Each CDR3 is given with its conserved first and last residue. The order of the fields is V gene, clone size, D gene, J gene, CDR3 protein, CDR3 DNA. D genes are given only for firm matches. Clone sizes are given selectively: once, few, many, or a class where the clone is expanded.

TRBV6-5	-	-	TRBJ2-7	CASARGLPYEQYF	TGTGCCAGCGCCAGGGGACTACCTTACGAGCAGTACTTC
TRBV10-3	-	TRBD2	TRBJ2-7	CAIRQGLAGTEQYF	TGTGCCATCCGTCAGGGACTAGCGGGGACCGAGCAGTACTTC
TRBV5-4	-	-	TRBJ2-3	CASSNVLLDLKDTQYF	TGTGCCAGCAGCAATGTTCTGCTAGACTTAAAAGATACGCAGTATTTT
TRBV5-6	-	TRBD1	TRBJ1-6	CASSQHAGQAGSPLHF	TGTGCCAGCAGCCAGCACGCAGGACAGGCGGGATCACCCCTCCACTTT
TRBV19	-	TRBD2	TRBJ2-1	CASSIARTGGSSYNEQFF	TGTGCCAGTAGTATAGCTAGGACGGGGGGTAGCTCCTACAATGAGCAGTTCTTC
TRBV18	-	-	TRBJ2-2	CASSPEGASTGELFF	TGTGCCAGCTCACCGGAGGGGGCAAGTACCGGGGAGCTGTTTTTT
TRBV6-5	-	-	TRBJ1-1	CASSYGGLNTEAFF	TGTGCCAGCAGTTACGGAGGCCTGAACACTGAAGCTTTCTTT
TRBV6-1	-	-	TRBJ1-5	CASSVTGRNQPQHF	TGTGCCAGCAGTGTTACAGGGCGGAATCAGCCCCAGCATTTT
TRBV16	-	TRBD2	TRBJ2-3	CASSPGLVRDHADTQYF	TGTGCCAGCAGTCCGGGACTAGTTAGAGACCACGCAGATACGCAGTATTTT
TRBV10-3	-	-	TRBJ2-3	CAISGDSGRGTDTQYF	TGTGCCATCAGTGGGGACTCTGGAAGGGGCACAGATACGCAGTATTTT
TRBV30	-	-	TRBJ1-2	CAWSVRGTGYTF	TGTGCCTGGAGTGTACGGGGGACTGGCTACACCTTC
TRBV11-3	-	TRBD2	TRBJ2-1	CASSLESLAGANEQFF	TGTGCCAGCAGCTTAGAGAGTCTAGCGGGTGCCAATGAGCAGTTCTTC
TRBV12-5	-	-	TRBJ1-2	CASGLAGRGLPVGYTF	TGTGCTAGTGGTTTGGCAGGGCGGGGCCTACCGGTCGGCTACACCTTC
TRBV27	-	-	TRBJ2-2	CASSRLIRDTGELFF	TGTGCCAGCAGCCGATTAATCAGGGACACCGGGGAGCTGTTTTTT
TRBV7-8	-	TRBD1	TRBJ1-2	CASSLRTGGYGYTF	TGTGCCAGCAGCTTGAGGACAGGGGGGTATGGCTACACCTTC
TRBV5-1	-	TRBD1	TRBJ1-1	CASKATGALNTEAFF	TGCGCCAGCAAGGCCACAGGGGCCCTGAACACTGAAGCTTTCTTT
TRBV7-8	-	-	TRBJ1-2	CASSPRNQGGYTF	TGTGCCAGCAGCCCGAGAAATCAGGGTGGCTACACCTTC
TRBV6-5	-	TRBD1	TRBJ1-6	CASRLGQGDAPLHF	TGTGCCAGCAGATTGGGACAGGGAGATGCACCCCTCCACTTT
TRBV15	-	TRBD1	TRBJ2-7	CATSWDRGPYEQYF	TGTGCCACCAGCTGGGACAGGGGGCCCTACGAGCAGTACTTC
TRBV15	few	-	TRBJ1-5	CATSREQGSGQPQHF	TGTGCCACCAGCAGAGAACAGGGAAGCGGTCAGCCCCAGCATTTT
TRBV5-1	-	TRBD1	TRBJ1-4	CASSTSGTGNEKLFF	TGCGCCAGCAGCACCTCCGGGACAGGGAATGAAAAACTGTTTTTT
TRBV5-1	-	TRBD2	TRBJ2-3	CASRSQLAGAPDTQYF	TGCGCCAGCAGGTCCCAACTAGCGGGGGCCCCAGATACGCAGTATTTT
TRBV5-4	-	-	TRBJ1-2	CASSPSAANYGYTF	TGTGCCAGCAGCCCCAGCGCCGCTAACTATGGCTACACCTTC
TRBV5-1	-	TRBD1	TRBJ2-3	CASRPGDRATDTQYF	TGCGCCAGTCGCCCGGGGGACAGGGCCACAGATACGCAGTATTTT
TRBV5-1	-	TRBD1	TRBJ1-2	CASSWTGYEGYTF	TGCGCCAGCAGCTGGACAGGGTATGAGGGCTACACCTTC
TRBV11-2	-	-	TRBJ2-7	CASSLDFITGSYEQYF	TGTGCCAGCAGCTTAGATTTCATTACAGGCTCCTACGAGCAGTACTTC
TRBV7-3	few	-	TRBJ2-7	CASSLTPRDAYEQYF	TGTGCCAGCAGCTTAACGCCCAGGGATGCCTACGAGCAGTACTTC
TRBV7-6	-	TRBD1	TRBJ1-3	CASSQGTARSGNTIYF	TGTGCCAGCAGCCAAGGGACAGCTCGCTCTGGAAACACCATATATTTT
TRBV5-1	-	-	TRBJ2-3	CASSFRQGSTDTQYF	TGCGCCAGCAGCTTCCGCCAGGGAAGCACAGATACGCAGTATTTT
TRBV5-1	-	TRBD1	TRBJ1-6	CASRGTGALHSPLHF	TGCGCCAGCAGGGGGACAGGGGCATTGCATTCACCCCTCCACTTT
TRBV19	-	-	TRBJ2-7	CASSIKGPSGEYYEQYF	TGTGCCAGTAGTATCAAAGGTCCCAGCGGCGAGTACTACGAGCAGTACTTC
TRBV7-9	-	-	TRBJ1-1	CASSRGQRTTEAFF	TGTGCCAGCAGCCGTGGACAGAGGACTACTGAAGCTTTCTTT
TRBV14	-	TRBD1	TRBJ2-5	CASSQATGAATQYF	TGTGCCAGCAGCCAAGCCACAGGGGCTGCGACCCAGTACTTC